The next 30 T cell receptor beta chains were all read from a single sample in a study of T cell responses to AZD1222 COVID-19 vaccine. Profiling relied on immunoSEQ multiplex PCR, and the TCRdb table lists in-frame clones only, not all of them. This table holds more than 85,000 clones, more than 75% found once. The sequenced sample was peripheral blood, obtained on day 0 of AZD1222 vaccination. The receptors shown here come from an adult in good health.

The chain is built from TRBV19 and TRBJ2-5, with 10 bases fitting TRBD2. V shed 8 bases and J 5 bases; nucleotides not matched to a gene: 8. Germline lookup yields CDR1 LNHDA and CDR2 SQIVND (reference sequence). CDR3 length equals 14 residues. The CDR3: CASASGGAGETQYF. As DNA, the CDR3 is TGTGCCAGTGCGAGCGGGGGGGCCGGGGAGACCCAGTACTTC.

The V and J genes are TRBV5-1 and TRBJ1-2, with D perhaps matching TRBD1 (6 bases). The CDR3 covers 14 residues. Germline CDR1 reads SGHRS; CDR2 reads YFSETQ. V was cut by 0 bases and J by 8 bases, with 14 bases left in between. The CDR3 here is CASSLDRVGRGYTF. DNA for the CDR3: TGCGCCAGCAGCTTGGACAGGGTAGGAAGGGGCTACACCTTC.

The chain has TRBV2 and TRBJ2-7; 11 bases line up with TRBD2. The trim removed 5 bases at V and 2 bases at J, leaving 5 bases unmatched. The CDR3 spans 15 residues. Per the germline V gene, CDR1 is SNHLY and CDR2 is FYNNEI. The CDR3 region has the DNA TGTGCCAGCAGTAAACTACTAGCGGGAGCCTACGAGCAGTACTTC. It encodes CASSKLLAGAYEQYF.

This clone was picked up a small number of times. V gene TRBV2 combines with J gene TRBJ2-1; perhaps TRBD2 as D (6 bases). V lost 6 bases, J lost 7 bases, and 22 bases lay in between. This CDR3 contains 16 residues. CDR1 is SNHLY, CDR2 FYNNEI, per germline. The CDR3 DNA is TGTGCCAGCAGGGAGCCTCGGGGGACCCTTCCGAATGAGCAGTTCTTC. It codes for CASREPRGTLPNEQFF.

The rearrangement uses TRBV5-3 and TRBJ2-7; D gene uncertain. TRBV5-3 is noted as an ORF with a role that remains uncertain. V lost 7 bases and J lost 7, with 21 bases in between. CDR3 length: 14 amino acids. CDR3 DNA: TGTGCCAGACCCGGATGGCTGGCCGGGCGGGAGCAGTACTTC. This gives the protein CARPGWLAGREQYF.

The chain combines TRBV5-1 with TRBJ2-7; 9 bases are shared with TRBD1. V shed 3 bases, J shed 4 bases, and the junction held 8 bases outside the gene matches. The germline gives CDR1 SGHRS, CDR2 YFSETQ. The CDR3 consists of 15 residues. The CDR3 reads CASSSTVGQGYEQYF. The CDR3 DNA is TGCGCCAGCAGCTCGACGGTGGGACAGGGTTACGAGCAGTACTTC.

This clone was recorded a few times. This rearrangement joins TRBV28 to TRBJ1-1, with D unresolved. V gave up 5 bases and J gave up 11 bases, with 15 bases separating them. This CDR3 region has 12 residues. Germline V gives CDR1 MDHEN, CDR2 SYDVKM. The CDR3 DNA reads TGTGCCAGCAGTCCTCTAAGGGCCGTGGCTTTCTTT. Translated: CASSPLRAVAFF.

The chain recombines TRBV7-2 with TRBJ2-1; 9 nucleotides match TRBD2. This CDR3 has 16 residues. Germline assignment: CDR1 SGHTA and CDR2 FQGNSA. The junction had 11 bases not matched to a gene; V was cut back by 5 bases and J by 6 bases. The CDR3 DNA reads TGTGCCAGCAGCGCCAGCCCCAGCGGGGGGCCCAATGAGCAGTTCTTC. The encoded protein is CASSASPSGGPNEQFF.

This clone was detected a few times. CDR3 DNA sequence: TGTGCCAGCAGGGAGCCGGGTGGGGAGCTGTTTTTT. Its translation is CASREPGGELFF. J is TRBJ2-2 and V is TRBV6-5, with unresolved D. The CDR3 is 12 amino acids. V was trimmed by 6 bases and J by 8 bases, leaving 10 bases between them. Germline V gene sequence: CDR1 MNHEY, CDR2 SVGAGI.

The chain's CDR3 is CASSEVRANYGYTF. CDR3 sequence (DNA): TGTGCCAGCAGTGAGGTCAGAGCTAACTATGGCTACACCTTC. The chain recombines TRBV6-1 with TRBJ1-2, with D hard to call. The V gene's germline CDR1 is MNHNS and CDR2 SASEGT. Trimming removed 3 bases from V and 0 bases from J, with 8 bases in between. The CDR3 totals 14 residues.

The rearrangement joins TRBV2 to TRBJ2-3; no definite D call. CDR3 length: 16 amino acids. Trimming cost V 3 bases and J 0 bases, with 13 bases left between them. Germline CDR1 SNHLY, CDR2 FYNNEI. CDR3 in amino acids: CASSDRLETSTDTQYF. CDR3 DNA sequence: TGTGCCAGCAGTGACCGGCTGGAGACTAGCACAGATACGCAGTATTTT.

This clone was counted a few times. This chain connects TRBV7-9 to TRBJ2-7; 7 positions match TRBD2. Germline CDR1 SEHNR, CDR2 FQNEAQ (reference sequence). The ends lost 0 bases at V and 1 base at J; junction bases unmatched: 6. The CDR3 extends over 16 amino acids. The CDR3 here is CASSLAFTSASYEQYF. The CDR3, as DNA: TGTGCCAGCAGCTTAGCGTTTACTAGCGCGTCCTACGAGCAGTACTTC.

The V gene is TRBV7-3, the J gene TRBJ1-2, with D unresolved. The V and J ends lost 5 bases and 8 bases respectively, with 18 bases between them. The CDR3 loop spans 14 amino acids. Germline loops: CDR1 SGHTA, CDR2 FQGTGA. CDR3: CASSASPSTGGYTF. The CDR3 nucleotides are TGTGCCAGCAGCGCCAGCCCCTCAACGGGGGGCTACACCTTC.

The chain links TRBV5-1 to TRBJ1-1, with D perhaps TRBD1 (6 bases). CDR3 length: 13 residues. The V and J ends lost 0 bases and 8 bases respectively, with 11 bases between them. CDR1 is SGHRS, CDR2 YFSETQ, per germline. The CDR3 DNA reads TGCGCCAGCAGCTTGGCTGGGCAGGGGGAAGCTTTCTTT. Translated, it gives CASSLAGQGEAFF.

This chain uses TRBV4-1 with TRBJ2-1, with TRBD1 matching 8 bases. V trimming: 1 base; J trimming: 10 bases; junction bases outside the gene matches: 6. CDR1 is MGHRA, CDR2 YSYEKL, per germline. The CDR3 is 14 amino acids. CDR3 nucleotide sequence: TGCGCCAGCAGCCAAGGTCAGGGGGCTTACGAGCAGTTCTTC. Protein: CASSQGQGAYEQFF.

Written as DNA, the CDR3 is TGTGCCAGCAGCTCGGGGACTAGCGGGAGTTTGGGTGAGCAGTTCTTC. Translating gives CASSSGTSGSLGEQFF. The chain carries TRBV5-4 and TRBJ2-1; 14 nucleotides align to TRBD2. CDR1 and CDR2 from the germline V gene are SGHNT and YYREEE (reference sequence). With 3 bases clipped from V and 9 bases from J, the junction kept 8 bases outside the gene matches. The CDR3 consists of 16 residues.

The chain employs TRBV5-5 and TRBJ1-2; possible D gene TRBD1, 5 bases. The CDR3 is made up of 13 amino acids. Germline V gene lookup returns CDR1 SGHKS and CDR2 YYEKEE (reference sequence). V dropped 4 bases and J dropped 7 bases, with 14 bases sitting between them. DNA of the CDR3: TGTGCCAGCAGCCCCGAGGGGCCCACTGGCTACACCTTC. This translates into CASSPEGPTGYTF.

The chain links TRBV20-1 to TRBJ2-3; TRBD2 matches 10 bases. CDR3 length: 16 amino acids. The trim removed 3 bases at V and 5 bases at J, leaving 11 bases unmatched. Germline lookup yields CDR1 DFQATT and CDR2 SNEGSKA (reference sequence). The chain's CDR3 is CSASGVASGGRDTQYF. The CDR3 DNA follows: TGCAGTGCTAGTGGCGTCGCTAGCGGGGGCCGAGATACGCAGTATTTT.

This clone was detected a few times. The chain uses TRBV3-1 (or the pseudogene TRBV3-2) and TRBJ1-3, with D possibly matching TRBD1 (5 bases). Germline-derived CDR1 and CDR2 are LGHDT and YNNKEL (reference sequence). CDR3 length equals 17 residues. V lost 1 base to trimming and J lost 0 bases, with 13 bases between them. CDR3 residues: CASSQVLRGASGNTIYF. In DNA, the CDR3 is TGTGCCAGCAGCCAAGTTTTAAGGGGTGCCTCTGGAAACACCATATATTTT.

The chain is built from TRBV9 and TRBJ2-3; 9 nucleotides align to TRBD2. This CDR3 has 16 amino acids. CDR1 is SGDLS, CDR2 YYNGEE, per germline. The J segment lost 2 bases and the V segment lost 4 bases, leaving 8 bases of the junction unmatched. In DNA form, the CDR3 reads TGTGCCAGCAGCCCAGGACTAGCGACCCTCACAGATACGCAGTATTTT. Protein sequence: CASSPGLATLTDTQYF.

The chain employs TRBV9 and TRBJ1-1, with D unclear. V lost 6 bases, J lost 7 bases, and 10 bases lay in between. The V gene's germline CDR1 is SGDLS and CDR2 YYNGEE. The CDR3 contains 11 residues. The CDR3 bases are TGTGCCAGCAAAGCTGTAAGTGAAGCTTTCTTT. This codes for CASKAVSEAFF.

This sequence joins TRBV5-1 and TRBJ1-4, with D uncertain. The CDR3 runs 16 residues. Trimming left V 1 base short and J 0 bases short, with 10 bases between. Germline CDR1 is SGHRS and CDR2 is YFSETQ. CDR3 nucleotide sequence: TGCGCCAGCAGCTTGCGAGGGTTTGCAACTAATGAAAAACTGTTTTTT. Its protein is CASSLRGFATNEKLFF.

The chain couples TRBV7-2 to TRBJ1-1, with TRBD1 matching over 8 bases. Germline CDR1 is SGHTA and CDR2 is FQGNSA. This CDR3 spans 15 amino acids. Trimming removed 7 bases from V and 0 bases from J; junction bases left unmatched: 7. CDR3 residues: CASTLGTGLNTEAFF. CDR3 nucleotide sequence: TGTGCCAGCACCCTCGGGACAGGACTGAACACTGAAGCTTTCTTT.

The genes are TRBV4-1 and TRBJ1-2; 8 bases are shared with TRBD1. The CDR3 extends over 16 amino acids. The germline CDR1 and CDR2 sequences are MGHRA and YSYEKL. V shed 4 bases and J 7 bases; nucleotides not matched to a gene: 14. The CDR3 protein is CASSLSPGGATAGYTF. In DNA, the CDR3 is TGCGCCAGCAGCCTCAGCCCAGGGGGCGCGACCGCTGGCTACACCTTC.

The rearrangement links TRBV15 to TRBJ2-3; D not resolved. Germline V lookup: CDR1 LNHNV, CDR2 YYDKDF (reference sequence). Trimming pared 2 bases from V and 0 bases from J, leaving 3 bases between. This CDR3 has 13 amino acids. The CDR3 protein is CATSRSSTDTQYF. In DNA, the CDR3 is TGTGCCACCAGCAGATCTAGCACAGATACGCAGTATTTT.

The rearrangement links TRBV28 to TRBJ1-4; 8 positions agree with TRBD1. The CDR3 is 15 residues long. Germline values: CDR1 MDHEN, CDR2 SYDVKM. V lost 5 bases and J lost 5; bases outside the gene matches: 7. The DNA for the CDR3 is TGTGCCAGCAGTGACGACAGGGGACTCAATGAAAAACTGTTTTTT. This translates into CASSDDRGLNEKLFF.

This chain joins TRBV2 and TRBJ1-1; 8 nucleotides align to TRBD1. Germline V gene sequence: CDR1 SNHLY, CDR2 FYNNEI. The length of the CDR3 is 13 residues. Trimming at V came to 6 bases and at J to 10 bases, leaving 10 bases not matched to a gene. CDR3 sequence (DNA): TGTGCCAGCAGAGGCGGACAGGGCTGGGGAGCTTTCTTT. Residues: CASRGGQGWGAFF.

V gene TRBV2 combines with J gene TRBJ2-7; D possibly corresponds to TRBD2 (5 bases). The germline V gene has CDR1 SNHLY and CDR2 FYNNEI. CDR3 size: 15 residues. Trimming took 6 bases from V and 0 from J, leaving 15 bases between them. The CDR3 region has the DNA TGTGCCAGCAGCCAAGAAACCGGGGACTCCTACGAGCAGTACTTC. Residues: CASSQETGDSYEQYF.

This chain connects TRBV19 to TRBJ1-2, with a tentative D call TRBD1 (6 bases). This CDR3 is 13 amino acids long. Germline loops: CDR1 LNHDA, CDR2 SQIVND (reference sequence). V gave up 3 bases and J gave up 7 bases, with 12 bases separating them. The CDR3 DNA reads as TGTGCCAGTAGTATCCAGGGGTTTGGTGGCTACACCTTC. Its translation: CASSIQGFGGYTF.

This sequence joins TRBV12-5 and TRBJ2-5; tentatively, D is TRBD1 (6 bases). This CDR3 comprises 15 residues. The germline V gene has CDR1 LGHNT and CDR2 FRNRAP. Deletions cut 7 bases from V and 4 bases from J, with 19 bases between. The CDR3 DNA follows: TGTGCTAGTGCCCCACGGGACACCCTGGGAGAGACCCAGTACTTC. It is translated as CASAPRDTLGETQYF.